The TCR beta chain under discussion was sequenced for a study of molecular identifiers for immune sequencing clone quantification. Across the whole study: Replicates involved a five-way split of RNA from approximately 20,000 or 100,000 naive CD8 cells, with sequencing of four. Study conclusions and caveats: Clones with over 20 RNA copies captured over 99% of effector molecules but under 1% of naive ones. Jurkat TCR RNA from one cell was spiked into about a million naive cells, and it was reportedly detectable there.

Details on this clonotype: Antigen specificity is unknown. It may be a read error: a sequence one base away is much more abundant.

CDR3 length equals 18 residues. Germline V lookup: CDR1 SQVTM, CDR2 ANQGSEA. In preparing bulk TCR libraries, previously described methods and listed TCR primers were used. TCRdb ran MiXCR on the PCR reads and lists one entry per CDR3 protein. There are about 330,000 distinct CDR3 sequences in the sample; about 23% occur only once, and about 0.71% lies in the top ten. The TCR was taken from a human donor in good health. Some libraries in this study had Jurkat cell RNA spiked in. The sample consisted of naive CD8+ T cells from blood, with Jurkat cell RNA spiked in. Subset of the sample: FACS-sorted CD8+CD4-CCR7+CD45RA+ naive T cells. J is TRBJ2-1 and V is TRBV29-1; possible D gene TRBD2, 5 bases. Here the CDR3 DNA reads TGCCGCGTTGAAGATCCATTAGCGTCACGGTGGGTCTCCAATGAGCAGTTCTTC. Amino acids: CRVEDPLASRWVSNEQFF.